The sequence of this T cell receptor beta chain was determined in a study of early T cells in non-severe SARS-CoV-2 infection. Background on the study: Sequenced material consisted of bulk RNA (from unsorted whole blood), and chains were unpaired. Study results and caveats: The matching step, a VDJdb search, favored anti-spike CD8 responses and missed private and CD4 specificities.

V shed 0 bases and J shed 0 bases, with 14 bases lying between them. CDR3 length: 17 residues. The germline gives CDR1 LGHNA, CDR2 YSLEER. This clonotype was found once. The target antigen is unknown. As part of library construction, unique molecular identifiers were attached to individual cDNA molecules. A single record per CDR3 protein comes from TCRdb applying MiXCR to the 5' RACE reads. The sample records some 52,000 distinct CDR3 sequences, 8% to 10% being singletons. J is TRBJ1-1 and V is TRBV4-3, with a possible D match to TRBD1 (6 bases). The source material was whole blood. This TCR was sampled from an adult who was a healthcare worker with PCR-confirmed SARS-CoV-2 infection or an uninfected control (not recorded which). The CDR3 nucleotides read TGCGCCAGCAGCCAAGATAGTGGGACAACAATGAACACTGAAGCTTTCTTT. Its translation is CASSQDSGTTMNTEAFF.